Given below is one T cell receptor beta chain in context. Its target is unknown. 60 Vbeta and 13 Jbeta primers were used in PCR. TCRdb's copy holds only in-frame clones and misses some; the assay was immunoSEQ multiplex PCR. The table records over 75,000 clones, approximately 65% of them present only once. V was clipped by 2 bases and J by 4 bases; unmatched bases: 8. This CDR3 has 15 amino acids. CDR1 is KGHSH and CDR2 is LQKENI in the germline V gene. This sample stems from a study of cytomegalovirus exposure and HLA in healthy donors. Study-wide context: Ancestry clustering placed roughly four fifths of 350 to 500 genotyped donors in the Caucasian-associated cluster. General study points: HLA restriction was apparent for most CMV-associated TCR beta chains in a later analysis. Later on, an analysis showed TCR association rates differing by HLA locus, with DRB1 the most and HLA-C the fewest.

The sequence derives from a man younger than 45 in good health and CMV-seronegative. This chain uses TRBV18 with TRBJ2-7, with 7 positions matching TRBD1. The sample comprised PBMCs. As DNA, the CDR3 is TGTGCCAGCTCACCAGGTTACGGGACAGAGTACGAGCAGTACTTC. Translation gives CASSPGYGTEYEQYF.